This TCR beta chain was retrieved from a study of T cells after yellow fever vaccination (dated by TCRdb to between 2018 and 2021). The study in broad terms: The SMART-Seq v4 Ultra Low Input RNA kit was used to prepare libraries from fractions with low cell numbers. Bulk TCR alpha and beta repertoires were sequenced longitudinally to track T-cell clones before and after primary and booster YFV17D yellow fever vaccination. The cohort comprised two healthy male donors, one aged 18 to 30 and one aged 30 to 40 years. Bulk PBMC replicates and cell subsets were isolated from blood drawn at multiple timepoints before and after both primary and secondary immunization. Broad study findings and their caveats: A small share of clonotypes was detected in both CD4 and CD8 compartments, with the overlap likely arising from convergent recombination. After the booster, most clones that had expanded after primary vaccination were detected again (approximately 97% of CD4 and around nine tenths of CD8), suggesting broad maintenance of memory. The secondary T-cell response was weaker than the primary response but faster, peaking on day 5 instead of day 15. FACS-sorted repertoires could contain abundant contaminating clonotypes from the bulk population, so computational filtering was required. Because the study included only two donors, the extent to which the findings can be generalized is limited.

This clonotype was found many times. The antigen it binds to is not known. Base qualities are missing; no much larger clone stands one base away. What this sample's treatment or condition label stands for: live attenuated yellow fever vaccine strain. At each blood-draw timepoint, two biological replicates of bulk PBMCs were obtained. A standard Ficoll-Paque protocol was used to isolate PBMCs from peripheral blood. TriZol was used to extract RNA from bulk PBMCs, CD4 and CD8 fractions, and dextramer-positive and dextramer-negative fractions. The CDR3 spans 17 residues, from the cysteine through the phenylalanine. The entry retains the CDR3 DNA only, 51 bases that are in frame from base 1. V ends up 6 bases short and J 0 bases short, with an unmatched junction base count of 14. According to the germline V gene, CDR1 reads MNHEY and CDR2 reads SVGAGI. TCRdb names Illumina NovaSeq 6000 as the instrument used. TCR cDNA was made using 5'RACE template switching, a step that added a universal primer site and unique molecular identifiers. cDNA synthesis was primed from both the TCR alpha and TCR beta constant segments. Libraries were amplified in two PCR steps, with sample barcodes and sequencing adapters added in the second step. Sequencing of libraries was performed on Illumina HiSeq 2500 (2x100 bp) or NovaSeq (2x150 bp). On the study's bioinformatics: Reads were demultiplexed and collapsed into UMI consensus sequences with MIGEC, and V(D)J alignment was performed with MiXCR. Clonotypes responding to the vaccine were identified with edgeR on replicate PBMC samples, with the criteria of FDR below 0.01 and a log2 fold change above 5 up to day 15. Bulk clonotypes were assigned CD4 or CD8 identity according to which sequenced CD4 or CD8 repertoire held them at higher abundance. TCRdb took the public reads, trimmed them with fastp at Q25, ran MiXCR for clone calling and kept in-frame beta chains. Each entry is one CDR3 protein sequence, shown with its most common DNA and genes. The V and J calls were determined by TCRdb, not by the authors. This sample has a few hundred thousand distinct CDR3 sequences in its table, and 3.5% to 5% of those were observed once. Approximately 19% of the sample belongs to the ten largest clones.

The sequence came from a young man who received the YFV17D yellow fever vaccine. The chain links TRBV6-5 with TRBJ2-7, and 7 junctional nucleotides match TRBD1. Sequenced material: PBMCs, taken 15 days after the yellow fever booster vaccination. The base sequence is TGTGCCAGCAGGCGACAGGGATTAATGACGAGCTCCTACGAGCAGTACTTC. Its protein is CASRRQGLMTSSYEQYF.